This note documents a single T cell receptor beta chain sequence. This clone was counted between two and nine times. No antigen is known for it. Base-call qualities are not available, and no considerably larger clone is one nucleotide away. To sequence the TCRbeta CDR3 region, genomic DNA was isolated from the sorted cells. The immunoSEQ Assay was used for sequencing of TCRbeta CDR3 regions. The table comes from immuneACCESS by way of TCRdb, which keeps in-frame sequences with V and J called. Part of the clones is missing from these tables; in studies checked, under half for an unresolved V gene and the rest for unknown reasons. The sample profile shows more than 45,000 clones; 70% to 90% of them were found once. Approximately 4.7% of the sample comes from the top ten. This sample was taken from a study of OX40 agonist ivuxolimab in advanced cancers. Regarding the complete study: The costimulatory receptor OX40 (CD134) was targeted by ivuxolimab, a fully human IgG2 agonistic monoclonal antibody. The paper covers the monotherapy dose-escalation part of the phase I ivuxolimab trial, which included N of about 50 patients. Peripheral TCRbeta sequencing was intended to test whether TCR sequence diversity was altered and clonal T-cell expansion was caused by ivuxolimab. Patients were allowed to have had prior anti-PD-1, anti-PD-L1 or anti-CTLA-4 therapy, and 40% of the dose-escalation patients had previously received checkpoint inhibitors. A male proportion of 82.7% and a mean age of approximately 62 years, ranging from roughly 20 to 80, were recorded for the dose-escalation cohort. Among the roughly 54 dose-escalation patients, some 20 had hepatocellular carcinoma, approximately 15 melanoma, 9 renal cell carcinoma and 9 head and neck cancer. Intravenous ivuxolimab was administered to patients every 2 weeks at six dose levels: 0.01, 0.1, 0.3, 1.5, 3 and 10 mg/kg. Partial responses occurred in three dose-escalation patients: two with cutaneous melanoma and one with hepatocellular carcinoma.

Patients with autoimmune disease history or receiving systemic immunosuppression were excluded from the trial. Peripheral blood for TCR sequencing was collected from all dose cohorts at baseline, on cycle 4 day 1, and on cycle 7 day 1. The samples were taken from a phase I, first-in-human, multicenter, open-label dose-escalation trial of ivuxolimab. Adults with locally advanced or metastatic melanoma, renal cell, hepatocellular, or head and neck squamous cell carcinoma were enrolled in the trial. CD4+ and CD8+ T cells were sorted separately from peripheral blood before TCR sequencing. On the study overall, not on this receptor specifically: Clonal expansion of both CD4+ and CD8+ blood T cells was observed from baseline to week 6 at doses 0.1 to 3.0 mg/kg. Low levels of normalized T-cell clonal expansion were also seen in some patients who did not respond. Antigen specificity was not determined for the clonally expanded peripheral T cells. On average, CD8+ T cells showed more expanded clones than CD4+ T cells after ivuxolimab. In partial responders in the 0.1-3.0 mg/kg groups, normalized peripheral clonal expansion was found to be among the lowest, especially among CD8+ T cells.

Sequences were derived from CD4+ or CD8+ T cells sorted from blood, sampled in a trial of the OX40 agonist ivuxolimab. This clonotype originated in an adult with an advanced solid tumor such as melanoma, head and neck, liver or kidney cancer.

This receptor has the CDR3 CASSIGTLTWDEQYF. The nucleotide sequence reads TGTGCCAGTAGTATAGGGACCCTTACCTGGGACGAGCAGTACTTC. The chain is encoded by TRBV19 joined to TRBJ2-7; the D segment cannot be called with confidence. The germline V gene (reference sequence) provides CDR1 LNHDA and CDR2 SQIVND. V is pared back by 1 base and J by 5 bases, with 15 bases lying between the germline termini. The CDR3 runs 15 residues from the cysteine to the phenylalanine. Only the CDR3 DNA stays, 45 bases, in frame from base 1.